Following are 13 T cell receptor beta chains from one sample sequenced in a study of Ad26.COV2.S vaccination and SARS-CoV-2 variants. Profiling relied on immunoSEQ multiplex PCR, and the TCRdb table lists in-frame clones only, not all of them. The table has a few hundred thousand clones, roughly 85% seen once; the top ten hold nearly 7.5%. The treatment is: roughly 20 received Ad26.COV2.S at low or high dose, single or two shots; 5 received placebo; per-sample allocation not given. Vaccine and placebo recipients were sampled on day 63 after the first injection. Sequenced material: peripheral blood, taken in a trial of Ad26.COV2.S vaccine versus placebo. Every receptor here comes from a person aged 18-60 years who received the Ad26.COV2.S COVID-19 vaccine or a placebo.

The rearrangement uses TRBV10-3 and TRBJ2-7; weak D call: TRBD1 (6 bases). This CDR3 region has 16 residues. V was trimmed by 4 bases and J by 0 bases, leaving 16 bases between them. CDR1 is ENHRY and CDR2 is SYGVKD in the germline V gene. In DNA, the CDR3 is TGTGCCATCAGTGGTAATTCGGGACAAAGCTCCTACGAGCAGTACTTC. It is translated as CAISGNSGQSSYEQYF.

The chain couples TRBV7-3 to TRBJ2-3; 8 bases are shared with TRBD1. This CDR3 region has 14 residues. J gave up 5 bases and V 5 bases, and 6 bases lay outside the gene matches. Germline V gene data show CDR1 as SGHTA and CDR2 as FQGTGA. For the CDR3, the DNA is TGTGCCAGCAGCCGTGACAGGGGTCAAGATACGCAGTATTTT. This translates into CASSRDRGQDTQYF.

This CDR3 is CASSSSGGFQETQYF. The DNA for the CDR3 is TGTGCCAGCAGCTCGAGCGGGGGTTTCCAAGAGACCCAGTACTTC. The rearrangement links TRBV7-6 to TRBJ2-5; 8 nucleotides line up with TRBD2. The V gene's germline CDR1 is SGHVS and CDR2 FNYEAQ. J lost 1 base, V lost 4 bases, and 5 bases had no gene match. The CDR3 spans 15 residues.

This clone was detected once. The V and J genes are TRBV6-5 and TRBJ1-4; D call uncertain. This CDR3 is built from 14 residues. Trimming took 7 bases from V and 8 from J, leaving 17 bases between them. Per germline, CDR1 MNHEY and CDR2 SVGAGI. CDR3 sequence: CASMEWLLGEKLFF. CDR3 in DNA: TGTGCCAGCATGGAGTGGCTTTTGGGGGAAAAACTGTTTTTT.

The chain employs TRBV5-1 and TRBJ1-1, with unresolved D. The germline CDR1 and CDR2 sequences are SGHRS and YFSETQ. V lost 0 bases and J 0 bases, leaving 12 bases between the germline ends. This CDR3 spans 16 amino acids. The CDR3 DNA follows: TGCGCCAGCAGCTTGGAGGCAGGCCCCATGAACACTGAAGCTTTCTTT. Translated, it gives CASSLEAGPMNTEAFF.

V usage is TRBV11-3 and J usage is TRBJ2-3, with unresolved D. V was shortened by 4 bases and J by 4 bases, with 9 bases between the two germline ends. This CDR3 has 13 amino acids. Germline V gives CDR1 SGHNT, CDR2 YENEEA. CDR3 coding DNA: TGTGCCAGCAGCTCGGCTGCCCCAGATACGCAGTATTTT. This translates into CASSSAAPDTQYF.

This clone was found once. The chain uses TRBV7-7 and TRBJ2-5, with D perhaps matching TRBD2 (5 bases). Looked up from germline, CDR1 is SSHAT and CDR2 is FNYEAQ (reference sequence). The CDR3 is 12 amino acids. V was shortened by 11 bases and J by 1 base, with 11 bases between the two germline ends. CDR3 DNA: TGTGCCGTCCGGGGTCTCCAAGAGACCCAGTACTTC. Its protein is CAVRGLQETQYF.

This chain joins TRBV28 and TRBJ2-5, with 8 bases fitting TRBD2. Trimming removed 4 bases from V and 3 bases from J; junction bases left unmatched: 13. The germline CDR1 and CDR2 sequences are MDHEN and SYDVKM. The CDR3 consists of 17 residues. CDR3 nucleotides: TGTGCCAGCAGTTCCGACTTCACTAGCGGAACGAAAGAGACCCAGTACTTC. It specifies CASSSDFTSGTKETQYF.

The chain joins TRBV19 to TRBJ2-2; D uncertain. The CDR3 is 16 residues long. With 5 bases removed from V and 1 base from J, the gap between germline ends came to 14 bases. Germline lookup yields CDR1 LNHDA and CDR2 SQIVND (reference sequence). CDR3 nucleotide sequence: TGTGCCAGTAGTCGAGTGGCGTCGAGGAACACCGGGGAGCTGTTTTTT. Protein: CASSRVASRNTGELFF.

The chain uses TRBV27 and TRBJ2-7, with 7 bases that match TRBD1. Trimming cost V 6 bases and J 0 bases; bases outside gene matches: 2. Germline CDR1 reads MNHEY; CDR2 reads SMNVEV (reference sequence). The length of the CDR3 is 13 residues. CDR3 DNA: TGTGCCAGCAGGGGACAGAACTCCTACGAGCAGTACTTC. Encoded protein: CASRGQNSYEQYF.

V and J are TRBV2 and TRBJ1-6; D is unresolved. Germline V gives CDR1 SNHLY, CDR2 FYNNEI. The CDR3 covers 12 residues. The V end lost 3 bases, the J end lost 7 bases, and 4 bases lay between the germline ends. CDR3 DNA: TGTGCCAGCAGTGACACGAATTCACCCCTCCACTTT. Amino acid sequence: CASSDTNSPLHF.

The sample holds many counts of this clone. V gene TRBV10-3 combines with J gene TRBJ2-7, with a weak D call TRBD1 (6 bases). Germline V gene lookup returns CDR1 ENHRY and CDR2 SYGVKD. The CDR3 covers 16 residues. Trimming removed 1 base at V and 1 base at J, with 14 bases between. The CDR3 DNA reads TGTGCCATCAGTGAGTTAGGGGGTAAAAGGTCCTACGAGCAGTACTTC. As protein: CAISELGGKRSYEQYF.

The chain carries TRBV24-1 and TRBJ2-5; D gene unclear. The CDR3 consists of 13 residues. CDR1 and CDR2 from the germline V gene are KGHDR and SFDVKD. V gave up 3 bases and J gave up 5 bases, with 9 bases separating them. CDR3 in DNA: TGTGCCACCAGTGATGCAATGGAGGAGACCCAGTACTTC. It is translated as CATSDAMEETQYF.